This T cell receptor beta chain was sequenced in a study of tumor-infiltrating lymphocytes in primary liver carcinoma. General study points: Whereas tumor region pairs overlapped more, tumor-adjacent and tumor-blood pairs overlapped less.

Investigators took RNA and DNA out together from roughly 21-30 mg of unsorted bulk tissue. Worth noting for this clonotype: The target antigen is unknown. The junction does not match germline at one end; this may be a read error.

The researchers produced TCR beta cDNA from approximately 540 ng total RNA with a constant-region primer. It was through three nested multiplex PCR rounds of slightly modified ARM-PCR that TCR beta libraries arose. TRBV1-TRBV30 forward and Cbeta reverse primers drove the first two roughly 10-cycle rounds. TCRdb used MiXCR to reprocess the multiplex PCR reads, holding one entry per CDR3 protein. The sample consists of about 120,000 distinct CDR3 sequences, approximately 71% of them appearing once. This CDR3 is 12 amino acids long. CDR1 and CDR2 (germline): MDHEN, SYDVKM. The sequence was obtained from a woman aged 60-70 years with primary liver carcinoma and hepatitis B virus infection. The chain is built from TRBV28 and TRBJ2-3, with D perhaps TRBD2 (6 bases). Sequenced: tumor-adjacent normal liver tissue. Written as DNA, the CDR3 is TGTGCTAGCAGTTCGACTAACGGGAGCACGGATTTT. Translated: CASSSTNGSTDF.